The 14 T cell receptor beta chains presented below share a single source sample, sequenced in a study of blood T cell repertoires in COVID-19. Data came from immunoSEQ multiplex PCR; TCRdb stores just in-frame clones and leaves some out. The table records under 250,000 clones, 86% of them present only once. Sequencing was done on a sample of peripheral blood. The receptors stem from an elderly woman with COVID-19, enrolled during active disease.

The gene calls are TRBV29-1 and TRBJ1-1; no clear D. The CDR3 contains 12 residues. Trimming stripped 4 bases from V and 3 bases from J, with 9 bases between. Germline assignment: CDR1 SQVTM and CDR2 ANQGSEA. The CDR3 is CSVASGDTEAFF. Here the CDR3 DNA reads TGCAGCGTTGCGTCCGGGGACACTGAAGCTTTCTTT.

This sequence joins TRBV15 and TRBJ2-1, with 9 bases matching TRBD2. The germline gives CDR1 LNHNV, CDR2 YYDKDF (reference sequence). The CDR3 is 17 amino acids. Losses at the gene ends were 0 bases for V and 8 bases for J; bases not matched to a gene: 11. The CDR3 loop reads CATSRDLGGGARYEQFF. As DNA, the CDR3 is TGTGCCACCAGCAGAGATCTAGGCGGGGGGGCCCGATATGAGCAGTTCTTC.

This clone has just a few counts. V usage is TRBV18 and J usage is TRBJ2-2; D perhaps matches TRBD1 (7 bases). CDR3 length: 14 residues. From germline, CDR1 is KGHSH and CDR2 LQKENI. Trimming removed 8 bases from V and 6 bases from J, with 16 bases in between. CDR3 nucleotides: TGTGCCAGCCTACCGGAGGGGGCGTCCGGGGAGCTGTTTTTT. Encoded protein: CASLPEGASGELFF.

This clone was seen a handful of times. The chain joins TRBV12-3 or TRBV12-4 to TRBJ1-6; maybe TRBD1 (6 bases). CDR3 length equals 13 residues. V shed 4 bases and J shed 7 bases, with 8 bases lying between them. This CDR3 reads CASSWTANSPLHF. In DNA, the CDR3 is TGTGCCAGCAGTTGGACAGCCAATTCACCCCTCCACTTT.

The rearrangement links TRBV28 to TRBJ1-3; D is perhaps TRBD1 (5 bases). Germline V gene data show CDR1 as MDHEN and CDR2 as SYDVKM. The length of the CDR3 is 16 residues. V lost 3 bases, J lost 0 bases, and 12 bases lay in between. The CDR3 DNA reads TGTGCCAGCAGTTTTTCGGGGGGTTCCTCTGGAAACACCATATATTTT. This gives the protein CASSFSGGSSGNTIYF.

V is TRBV21-1 and J is TRBJ1-1. TRBV21-1 is flagged as a pseudogene. CDR3 size: 17 residues. CDR3 loop: CASSKVCVEARETEAFF. The CDR3 region has the DNA TGTGCCAGCAGCAAAGTGTGCGTCGAGGCGAGGGAAACTGAAGCTTTCTTT.

The gene calls are TRBV10-2 and TRBJ2-5, with D possibly TRBD1 on 6 matching bases. CDR3 size: 15 residues. CDR1 WSHSY and CDR2 SAAADI come from the germline V gene. Trimming took off 0 bases at V and 5 bases at J, with 13 bases between the two ends. CDR3 DNA sequence: TGCGCCAGCAGTGAGTCGGGGGCCCCGGGGGAGACCCAGTACTTC. The encoded protein is CASSESGAPGETQYF.

The chain links TRBV20-1 to TRBJ1-5; tentative D call: TRBD1 (5 bases). The CDR3 runs 16 residues. Germline CDR1 and CDR2: DFQATT and SNEGSKA (reference sequence). Trimming stripped 3 bases from V and 4 bases from J, with 19 bases between. DNA for the CDR3: TGCAGTGCTAGTCGGGACTCCCTCCTTTCGAATCAGCCCCAGCATTTT. This encodes CSASRDSLLSNQPQHF.

The chain uses TRBV4-1 and TRBJ1-5; D perhaps matches TRBD1 (5 bases). The CDR3 has 17 residues. V dropped 1 base and J dropped 1 base, with 14 bases sitting between them. Germline-derived CDR1 and CDR2 are MGHRA and YSYEKL. As DNA, the CDR3 is TGCGCCAGCAGCCAAGGGTGGGGGGGAGAGAGCAATCAGCCCCAGCATTTT. The encoded protein is CASSQGWGGESNQPQHF.

This sequence joins TRBV3-1 (or the pseudogene TRBV3-2) and TRBJ1-2; 7 nucleotides agree with TRBD1. V shed 6 bases, J shed 5 bases, and the junction held 12 bases outside the gene matches. Germline-derived CDR1 and CDR2 are LGHDT and YNNKEL (reference sequence). CDR3 size: 15 residues. This CDR3 is CASRTTGEVGYGYTF. The CDR3 region has the DNA TGTGCCAGCAGGACAACAGGGGAGGTAGGGTATGGCTACACCTTC.

The gene calls are TRBV15 and TRBJ2-7, with D perhaps TRBD1 (5 bases). The V end was cut by 3 bases, the J end by 3 bases, with 12 bases between. CDR1 and CDR2 from the germline V gene are LNHNV and YYDKDF (reference sequence). The CDR3 covers 14 residues. The CDR3, as DNA: TGTGCCACCAGCAGCAACAGGTACCTCTACGAGCAGTACTTC. The encoded protein is CATSSNRYLYEQYF.

This chain connects TRBV7-6 to TRBJ1-6; no firm D call. V was trimmed by 2 bases and J by 10 bases, leaving 27 bases between them. Germline V lookup: CDR1 SGHVS, CDR2 FNYEAQ. CDR3 length: 19 residues. The CDR3 DNA follows: TGTGCCAGCAGCTTATCAAGCGTGTACACGGGGAACGCTGGGTCACCCCTCCACTTT. This translates into CASSLSSVYTGNAGSPLHF. The variable domain in full, with the rest retrieved from reference TRBV7-6 and TRBJ1-6, is GAGVSQSPRYKVTKRGQDVALRCDPISGHVSLYWYRQALGQGPEFLTYFNYEAQQDKSGLPNDRFSAERPEGSISTLTIQRTEQRDSAMYRCASSLSSVYTGNAGSPLHFGNGTRLTVT.

The genes are TRBV10-3 and TRBJ1-4; TRBD1 aligns across 8 bases. Unmatched junction bases numbered 1, after V lost 8 bases and J lost 5 bases. This CDR3 has 12 residues. The germline V gene has CDR1 ENHRY and CDR2 SYGVKD. Here the CDR3 reads CAIRDRNEKLFF. In DNA form, the CDR3 reads TGTGCCATCCGGGACAGGAATGAAAAACTGTTTTTT.

The chain joins TRBV5-4 to TRBJ1-2; D remains unclear. Germline V CDR1 and CDR2: SGHNT, YYREEE (reference sequence). V lost 0 bases and J lost 0, with 6 bases in between. The CDR3 sequence is 14 residues long. As DNA, the CDR3 is TGTGCCAGCAGCTTGGCCCGCGCTAACTATGGCTACACCTTC. Its protein product is CASSLARANYGYTF.